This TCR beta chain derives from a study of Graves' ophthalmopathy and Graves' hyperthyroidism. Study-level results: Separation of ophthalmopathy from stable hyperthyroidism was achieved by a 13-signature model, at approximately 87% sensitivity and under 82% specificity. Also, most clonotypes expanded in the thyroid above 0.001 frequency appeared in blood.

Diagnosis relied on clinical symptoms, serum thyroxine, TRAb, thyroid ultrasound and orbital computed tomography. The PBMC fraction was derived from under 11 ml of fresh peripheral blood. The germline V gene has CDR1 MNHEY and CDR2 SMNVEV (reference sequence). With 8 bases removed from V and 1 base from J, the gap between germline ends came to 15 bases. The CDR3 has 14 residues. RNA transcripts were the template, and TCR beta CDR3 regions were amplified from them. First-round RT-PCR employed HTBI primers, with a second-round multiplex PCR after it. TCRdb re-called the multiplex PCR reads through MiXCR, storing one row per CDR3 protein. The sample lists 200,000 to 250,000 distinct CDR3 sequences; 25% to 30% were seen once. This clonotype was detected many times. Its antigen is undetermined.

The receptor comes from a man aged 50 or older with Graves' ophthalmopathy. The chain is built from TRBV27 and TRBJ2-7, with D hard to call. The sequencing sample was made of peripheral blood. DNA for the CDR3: TGTGCCAGCCAACCGATCGAAAGTTCCTACGAGCAGTACTTC. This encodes CASQPIESSYEQYF.